The TCR beta chain under discussion was sequenced for a study of Ad26.COV2.S vaccination and SARS-CoV-2 variants (dated by TCRdb to about 2021). As for the study more broadly: Donors in the vaccine arm were drawn from COV1001, a multicentre, randomized, double-blind, placebo-controlled phase I-IIa trial testing Ad26.COV2.S in healthy adults. Trial participants were randomized into five groups of five: low-dose or high-dose Ad26.COV2.S given once or twice, or placebo on both occasions. Investigators did not know the trial group allocation while performing experiments and assessing outcomes. Dosing of Ad26.COV2.S was intramuscular, at either 5x10^10 or 1x10^11 viral particles, delivered as one shot or as two shots spaced 56 days apart. The TCR-sequenced set comprised around 30 samples: some 19 Ad26.COV2.S vaccine recipients, 5 placebo recipients and 8 SARS-CoV-2 convalescent individuals. Sequencing of the TCRbeta repertoire served to evaluate the specificity and breadth of SARS-CoV-2-reactive T cell receptors following Ad26.COV2.S vaccination. Overall study outcomes, separate from this receptor: Ad26.COV2.S recipients had higher spike-specific TCR breadth than placebo recipients (P = 0.0014). Vaccine and placebo recipients had similar non-spike TCR breadth, a finding consistent with the vaccine containing only spike. The authors noted that the TCR breadth and depth analyses may have underestimated total T cell responses. The study was not powered for comparison of responses between vaccine doses or regimens. After vaccination, spike-specific CD8+ and CD4+ T cell responses were reported to show substantial breadth.

Per the publication, the treatment or condition label means: 19 received Ad26.COV2.S at low or high dose, single or two shots; 5 received placebo; per-sample allocation not given. For vaccine and placebo recipients, repertoires were sequenced using samples collected on day 63 after the first injection. In Cohort 1b, around 23 adults aged 18-55 years were enrolled at a single site in Boston, USA, between 29 July and 7 August 2020. Ad26.COV2.S consisted of a replication-incompetent adenovirus type 26 vector by which a prefusion-stabilized SARS-CoV-2 spike protein from the original Wuhan strain was expressed. This clone occurred a few times. Its target antigen remains unknown. No much larger clonotype is one base removed from it; base qualities were not supplied. V gives up 3 bases and J gives up 4 bases, and the segment between their germline ends measures 9 bases. The CDR3 starts with the cysteine, ends with the phenylalanine, and has 14 residues. Only the CDR3 DNA stays, 42 bases, in frame from base 1. CDR1 SNHLY and CDR2 FYNNEI were looked up in the germline V gene.

TCRbeta CDR3 regions were sequenced with the immunoSEQ Assay. After extraction, genomic DNA underwent amplification by bias-controlled multiplex PCR, followed by high-throughput sequencing. The authors' pipeline ran thus. To quantify the absolute abundance of every unique TCRbeta CDR3 region, sequences were collapsed and filtered. Usable DNA was measured by amplifying reference genes present in all nucleated cells, and TCRbeta template counts were normalized to that usable DNA to estimate T cell fraction. Repertoire TCRs were annotated as SARS-CoV-2-specific by exact matching of V gene, CDR3 amino acid sequence and J gene to a known reactive TCR set. MIRA supplied the reference SARS-CoV-2 TCR set, which was filtered for enrichment in COVID-19-positive ImmuneCODE repertoires so that public or cross-reactive TCRs were removed. Based on the MIRA antigens, annotated TCRs were further analysed at the level of specific ORF or position within ORF. Depth was the summed frequency of annotated unique rearrangements, while breadth was defined as annotated unique rearrangements over total unique productive rearrangements. Two-sided Wilcoxon rank-sum tests were used to compare TCR breadth between groups. Imported from immuneACCESS, the table was reduced by TCRdb to in-frame sequences with V and J called. These copies leave out some clones; in studies compared against another copy, an unresolved V gene accounts for under half, and the cause of the remainder is not known. Clonal size and the V and J genes are those of that table, whereas D and trimming came from the DNA. The sample table shows around 450,000 clones, and nearly 90% are seen once. 1.5% to 2% of the sample belongs to the ten largest clones.

This clonotype originated in a person between 18 and 60 years old who received the Ad26.COV2.S COVID-19 vaccine or a placebo. The starting material was peripheral blood, obtained in a trial of Ad26.COV2.S vaccine versus placebo. This chain is built from TRBV2 and TRBJ1-4; there is no confident call for the D gene. The DNA sequence is TGTGCCAGCAGTGAGGCGCGGGATAATGAAAAACTGTTTTTT. Translated, it reads CASSEARDNEKLFF.